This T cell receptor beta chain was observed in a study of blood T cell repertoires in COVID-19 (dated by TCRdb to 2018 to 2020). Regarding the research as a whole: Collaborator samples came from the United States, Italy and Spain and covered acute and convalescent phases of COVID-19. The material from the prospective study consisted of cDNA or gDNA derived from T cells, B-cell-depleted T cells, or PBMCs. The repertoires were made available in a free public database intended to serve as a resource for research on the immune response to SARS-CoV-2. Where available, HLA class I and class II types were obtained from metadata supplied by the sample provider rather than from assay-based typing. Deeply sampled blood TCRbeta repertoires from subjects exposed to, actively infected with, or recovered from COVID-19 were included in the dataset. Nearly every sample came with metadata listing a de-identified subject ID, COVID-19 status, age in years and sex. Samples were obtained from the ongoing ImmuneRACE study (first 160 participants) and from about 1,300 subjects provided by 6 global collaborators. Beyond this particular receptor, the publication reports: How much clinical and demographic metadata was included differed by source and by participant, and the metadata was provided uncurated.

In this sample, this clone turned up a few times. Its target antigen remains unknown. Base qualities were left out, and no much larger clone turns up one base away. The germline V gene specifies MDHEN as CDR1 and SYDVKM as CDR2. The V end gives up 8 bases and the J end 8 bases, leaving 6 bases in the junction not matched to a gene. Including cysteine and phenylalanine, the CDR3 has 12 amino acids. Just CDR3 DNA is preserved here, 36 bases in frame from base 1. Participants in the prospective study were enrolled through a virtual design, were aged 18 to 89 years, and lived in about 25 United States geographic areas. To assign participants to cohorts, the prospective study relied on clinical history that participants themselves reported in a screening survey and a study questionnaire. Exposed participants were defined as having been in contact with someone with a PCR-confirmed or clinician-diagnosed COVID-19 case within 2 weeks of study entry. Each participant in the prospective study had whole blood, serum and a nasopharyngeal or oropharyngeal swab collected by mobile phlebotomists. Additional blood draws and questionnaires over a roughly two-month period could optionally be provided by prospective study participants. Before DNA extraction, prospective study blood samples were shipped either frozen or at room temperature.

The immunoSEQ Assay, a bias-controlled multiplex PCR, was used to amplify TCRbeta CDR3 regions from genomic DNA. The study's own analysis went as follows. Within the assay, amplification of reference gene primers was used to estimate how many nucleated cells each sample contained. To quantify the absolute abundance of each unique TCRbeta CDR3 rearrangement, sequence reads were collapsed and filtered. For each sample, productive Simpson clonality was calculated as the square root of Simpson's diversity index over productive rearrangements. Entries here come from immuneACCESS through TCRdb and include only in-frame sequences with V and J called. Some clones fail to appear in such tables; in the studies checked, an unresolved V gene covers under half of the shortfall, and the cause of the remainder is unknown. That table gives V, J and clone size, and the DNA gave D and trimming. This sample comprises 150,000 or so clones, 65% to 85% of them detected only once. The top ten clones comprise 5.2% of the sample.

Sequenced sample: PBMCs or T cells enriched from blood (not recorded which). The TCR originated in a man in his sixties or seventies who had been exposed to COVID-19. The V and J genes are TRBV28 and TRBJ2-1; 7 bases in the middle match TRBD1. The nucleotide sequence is TGTGCCAGCCCTCCCGACAGGGATGAGCAGTTCTTC. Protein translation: CASPPDRDEQFF.